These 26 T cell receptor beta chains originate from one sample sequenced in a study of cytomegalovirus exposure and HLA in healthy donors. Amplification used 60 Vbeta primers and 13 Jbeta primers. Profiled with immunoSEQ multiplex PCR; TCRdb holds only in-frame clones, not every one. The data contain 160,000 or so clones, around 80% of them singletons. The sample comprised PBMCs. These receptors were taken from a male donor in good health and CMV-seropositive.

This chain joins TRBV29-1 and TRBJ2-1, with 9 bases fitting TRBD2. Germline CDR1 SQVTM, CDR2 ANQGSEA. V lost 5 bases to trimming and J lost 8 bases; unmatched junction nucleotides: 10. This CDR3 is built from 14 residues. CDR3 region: CSVKASGRRDEQFF. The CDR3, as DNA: TGCAGCGTTAAGGCAAGCGGGAGGCGGGATGAGCAGTTCTTC.

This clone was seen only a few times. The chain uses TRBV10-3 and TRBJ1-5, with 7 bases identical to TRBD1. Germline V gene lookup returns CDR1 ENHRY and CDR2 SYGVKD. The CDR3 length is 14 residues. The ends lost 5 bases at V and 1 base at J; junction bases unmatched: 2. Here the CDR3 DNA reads TGTGCCATCAGTAAGACAGGGAGCAATCAGCCCCAGCATTTT. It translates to CAISKTGSNQPQHF.

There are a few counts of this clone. The CDR3 here is CASSLVRRGGLLYGGELFF. For the CDR3, the DNA is TGTGCCAGCAGTTTGGTGAGGAGAGGGGGCCTTTTGTATGGCGGGGAGCTGTTTTTT. The rearrangement joins TRBV27 to TRBJ2-2; 7 bases fit TRBD1. The J segment lost 7 bases and the V segment lost 3 bases, leaving 20 bases of the junction unmatched. CDR1 and CDR2 (germline): MNHEY, SMNVEV (reference sequence). The CDR3 length is 19 residues.

The CDR3 bases are TGTGCCAGCAGTTACTCGAACGACAGGTCGGAGGAAAAACTGTTTTTT. Translating it yields CASSYSNDRSEEKLFF. The chain is built from TRBV6-5 and TRBJ1-4; weak D call: TRBD1 (6 bases). Between the trimmed V and J ends, which lost 0 bases and 8 bases, there was a span of 16 bases. The germline V gene has CDR1 MNHEY and CDR2 SVGAGI. The CDR3 consists of 16 residues.

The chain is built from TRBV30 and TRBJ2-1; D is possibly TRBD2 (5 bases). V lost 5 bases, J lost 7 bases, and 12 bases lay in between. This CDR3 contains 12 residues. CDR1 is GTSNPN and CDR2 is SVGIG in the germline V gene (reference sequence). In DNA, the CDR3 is TGTGCCTGGGCGAAAGGAGGAAATGAGCAGTTCTTC. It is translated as CAWAKGGNEQFF.

This CDR3 reads CATSRESGAKGRNYEQYF. CDR3 coding DNA: TGTGCCACCAGCAGAGAGAGCGGGGCGAAAGGTAGGAACTACGAGCAGTACTTC. The chain couples TRBV15 to TRBJ2-7, with 7 bases aligning to TRBD2. V lost 0 bases, J lost 3 bases, and 14 bases stayed unmatched. CDR1 is LNHNV, CDR2 YYDKDF, per germline (reference sequence). The length of the CDR3 is 18 residues.

CDR3 loop: CASSLGGTQPQHF. The CDR3, as DNA: TGTGCCAGTAGTTTGGGAGGGACGCAGCCCCAGCATTTT. V is TRBV19 and J is TRBJ1-5; D might be TRBD1 (5 bases). Trimming left V 5 bases short and J 7 bases short, with 12 bases between. Germline CDR1 is LNHDA and CDR2 is SQIVND (reference sequence). This CDR3 comprises 13 residues.

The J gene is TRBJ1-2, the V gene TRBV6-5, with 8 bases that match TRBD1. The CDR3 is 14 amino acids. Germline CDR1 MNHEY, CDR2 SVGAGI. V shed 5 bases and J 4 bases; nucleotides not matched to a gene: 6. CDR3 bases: TGTGCCAGCAGTCGTCTGGGACAGGTCTATGGCTACACCTTC. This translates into CASSRLGQVYGYTF.

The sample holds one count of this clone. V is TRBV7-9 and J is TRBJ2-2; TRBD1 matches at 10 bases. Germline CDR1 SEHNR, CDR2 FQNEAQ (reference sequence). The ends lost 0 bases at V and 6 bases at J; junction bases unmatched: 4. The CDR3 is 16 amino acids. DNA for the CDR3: TGTGCCAGCAGCTTAGCATCCGGGACAGGGGCCGGGGAGCTGTTTTTT. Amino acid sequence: CASSLASGTGAGELFF.

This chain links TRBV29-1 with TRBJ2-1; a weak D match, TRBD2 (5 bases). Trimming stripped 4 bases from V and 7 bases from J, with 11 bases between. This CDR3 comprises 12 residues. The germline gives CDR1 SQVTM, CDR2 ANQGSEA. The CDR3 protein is CSVVDGVNEQFF. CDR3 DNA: TGCAGCGTTGTTGACGGGGTGAATGAGCAGTTCTTC.

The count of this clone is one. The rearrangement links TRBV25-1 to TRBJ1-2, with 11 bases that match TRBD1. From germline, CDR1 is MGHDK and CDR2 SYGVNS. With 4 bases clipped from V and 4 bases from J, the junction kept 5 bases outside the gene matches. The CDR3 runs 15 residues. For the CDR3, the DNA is TGTGCCAGCAGTGGCTGGACAGGGGGCCCCTATGGCTACACCTTC. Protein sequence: CASSGWTGGPYGYTF.

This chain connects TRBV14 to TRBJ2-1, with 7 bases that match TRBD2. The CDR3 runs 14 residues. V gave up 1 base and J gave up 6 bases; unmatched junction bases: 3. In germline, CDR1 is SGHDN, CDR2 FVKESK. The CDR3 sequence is CASSQGAGVNEQFF. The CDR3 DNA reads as TGTGCCAGCAGCCAAGGGGCGGGGGTCAATGAGCAGTTCTTC. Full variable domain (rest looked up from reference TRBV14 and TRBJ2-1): EAGVTQFPSHSVIEKGQTVTLRCDPISGHDNLYWYRRVMGKEIKFLLHFVKESKQDESGMPNNRFLAERTGGTYSTLKVQPAELEDSGVYFCASSQGAGVNEQFFGPGTRLTVL.

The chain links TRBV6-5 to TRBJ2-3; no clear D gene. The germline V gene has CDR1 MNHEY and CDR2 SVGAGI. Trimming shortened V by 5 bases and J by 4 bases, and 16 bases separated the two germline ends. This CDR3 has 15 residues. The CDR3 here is CASSSPSGSSDTQYF. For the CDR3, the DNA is TGTGCCAGCAGTAGTCCCAGTGGTTCCTCAGATACGCAGTATTTT.

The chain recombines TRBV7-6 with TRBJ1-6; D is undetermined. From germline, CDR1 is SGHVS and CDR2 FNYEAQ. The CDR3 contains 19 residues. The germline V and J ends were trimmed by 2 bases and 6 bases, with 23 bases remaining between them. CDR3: CASSLLSVKNGVFNSPLHF. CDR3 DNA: TGTGCCAGCAGCTTACTGTCCGTAAAGAACGGGGTATTTAATTCACCCCTCCACTTT.

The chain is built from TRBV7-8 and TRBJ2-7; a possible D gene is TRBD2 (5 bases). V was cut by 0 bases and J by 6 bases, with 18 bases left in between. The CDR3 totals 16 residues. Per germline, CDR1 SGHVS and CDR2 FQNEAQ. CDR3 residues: CASSLARRGVEREQYF. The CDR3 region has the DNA TGTGCCAGCAGCTTAGCCCGTCGGGGAGTGGAGCGCGAGCAGTACTTC.

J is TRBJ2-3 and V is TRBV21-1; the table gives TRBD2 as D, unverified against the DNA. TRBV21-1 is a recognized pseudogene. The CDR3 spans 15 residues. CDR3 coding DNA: TGTGCCAGCAGCAAAGACCAGCGGGAGGCAGATACGCAGTATTTT. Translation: CASSKDQREADTQYF.

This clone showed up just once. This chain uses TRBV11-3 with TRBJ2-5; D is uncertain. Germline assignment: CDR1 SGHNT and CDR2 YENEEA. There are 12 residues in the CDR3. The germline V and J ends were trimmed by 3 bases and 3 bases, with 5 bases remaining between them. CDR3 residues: CASSFLEETQYF. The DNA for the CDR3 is TGTGCCAGCAGCTTCTTAGAAGAGACCCAGTACTTC.

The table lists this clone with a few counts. CDR3 sequence (DNA): TGTGCCAGCAGCTGGGGGGGTGCTACTGAAGCTTTCTTT. Its protein is CASSWGGATEAFF. The chain uses TRBV11-3 and TRBJ1-1; tentatively, D is TRBD1 (5 bases). Germline values: CDR1 SGHNT, CDR2 YENEEA. V was cut by 4 bases and J by 5 bases, with 11 bases left in between. CDR3 length: 13 amino acids.

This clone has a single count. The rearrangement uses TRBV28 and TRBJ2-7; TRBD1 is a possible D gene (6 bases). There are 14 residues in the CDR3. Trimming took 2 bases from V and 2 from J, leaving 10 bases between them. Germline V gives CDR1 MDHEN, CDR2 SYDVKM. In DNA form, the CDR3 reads TGTGCCAGCAGTTTAACAGGGATGACCTACGAGCAGTACTTC. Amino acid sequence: CASSLTGMTYEQYF.

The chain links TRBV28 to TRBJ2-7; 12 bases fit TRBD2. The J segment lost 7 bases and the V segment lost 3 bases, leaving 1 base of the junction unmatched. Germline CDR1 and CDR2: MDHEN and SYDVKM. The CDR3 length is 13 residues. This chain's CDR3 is CASSFGLAGEQYF. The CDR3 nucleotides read TGTGCCAGCAGTTTCGGACTAGCGGGAGAGCAGTACTTC.

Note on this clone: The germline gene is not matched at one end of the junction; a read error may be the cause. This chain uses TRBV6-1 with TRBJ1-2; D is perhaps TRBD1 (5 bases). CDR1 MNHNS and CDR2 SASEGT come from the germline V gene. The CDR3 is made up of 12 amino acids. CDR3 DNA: TGTGCCAGCAGCCCCAGGGAAGGCCGTACCATCTTC. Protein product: CASSPREGRTIF.

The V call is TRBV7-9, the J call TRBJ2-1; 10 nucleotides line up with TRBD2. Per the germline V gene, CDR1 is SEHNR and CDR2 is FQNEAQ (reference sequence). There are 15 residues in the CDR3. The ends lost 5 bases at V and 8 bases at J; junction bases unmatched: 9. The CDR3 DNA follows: TGTGCCAGCAGCACCACTAGCGGGAATGGCTATGAGCAGTTCTTC. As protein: CASSTTSGNGYEQFF. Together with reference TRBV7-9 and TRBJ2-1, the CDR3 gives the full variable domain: DTGVSQNPRHKITKRGQNVTFRCDPISEHNRLYWYRQTLGQGPEFLTYFQNEAQLEKSRLLSDRFSAERPKGSFSTLEIQRTEQGDSAMYLCASSTTSGNGYEQFFGPGTRLTVL.

The CDR3 reads CASSLSAGPSSTDTQYF. The CDR3 DNA reads TGTGCCAGCAGCTTGTCAGCGGGACCATCTAGCACAGATACGCAGTATTTT. This chain joins TRBV11-2 and TRBJ2-3, with 7 bases fitting TRBD2. CDR1 is SGHAT, CDR2 FQNNGV, per germline. With 3 bases clipped from V and 0 bases from J, the junction kept 9 bases outside the gene matches. The CDR3 length is 17 residues.

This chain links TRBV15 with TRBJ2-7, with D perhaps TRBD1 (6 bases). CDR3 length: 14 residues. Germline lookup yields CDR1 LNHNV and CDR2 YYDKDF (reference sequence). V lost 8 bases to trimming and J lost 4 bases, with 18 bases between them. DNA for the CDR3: TGTGCCACCCGGACCGGGACACCGCCATACGAGCAGTACTTC. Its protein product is CATRTGTPPYEQYF.

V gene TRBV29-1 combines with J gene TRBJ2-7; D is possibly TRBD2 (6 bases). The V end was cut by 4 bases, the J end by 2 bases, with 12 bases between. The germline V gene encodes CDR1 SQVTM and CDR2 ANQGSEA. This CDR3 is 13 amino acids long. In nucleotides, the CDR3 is TGCAGCGTTGGACGTGGGGGGACCTACGAGCAGTACTTC. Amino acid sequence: CSVGRGGTYEQYF.

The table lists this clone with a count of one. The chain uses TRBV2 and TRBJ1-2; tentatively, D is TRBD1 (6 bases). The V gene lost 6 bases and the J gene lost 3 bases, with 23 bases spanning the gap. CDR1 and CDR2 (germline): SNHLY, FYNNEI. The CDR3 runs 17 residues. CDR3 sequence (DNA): TGTGCCAGCAGGGGTTCCGGGACAAACATGGGCTACTATGGCTACACCTTC. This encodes CASRGSGTNMGYYGYTF.